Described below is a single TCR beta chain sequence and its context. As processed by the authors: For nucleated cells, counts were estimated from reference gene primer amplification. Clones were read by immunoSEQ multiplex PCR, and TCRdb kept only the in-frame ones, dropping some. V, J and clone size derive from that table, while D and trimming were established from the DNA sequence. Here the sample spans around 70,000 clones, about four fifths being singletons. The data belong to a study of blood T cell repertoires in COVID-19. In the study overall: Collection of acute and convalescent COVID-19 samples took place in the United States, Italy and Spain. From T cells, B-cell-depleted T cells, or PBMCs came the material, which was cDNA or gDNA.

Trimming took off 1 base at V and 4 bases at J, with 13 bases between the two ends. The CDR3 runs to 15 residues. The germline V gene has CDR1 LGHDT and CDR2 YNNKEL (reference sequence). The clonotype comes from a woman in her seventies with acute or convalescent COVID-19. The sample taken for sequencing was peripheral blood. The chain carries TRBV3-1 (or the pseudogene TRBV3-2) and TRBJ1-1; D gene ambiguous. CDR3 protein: CASSQGVSGSTEAFF. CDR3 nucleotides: TGTGCCAGCAGCCAAGGCGTGTCCGGGAGCACTGAAGCTTTCTTT.